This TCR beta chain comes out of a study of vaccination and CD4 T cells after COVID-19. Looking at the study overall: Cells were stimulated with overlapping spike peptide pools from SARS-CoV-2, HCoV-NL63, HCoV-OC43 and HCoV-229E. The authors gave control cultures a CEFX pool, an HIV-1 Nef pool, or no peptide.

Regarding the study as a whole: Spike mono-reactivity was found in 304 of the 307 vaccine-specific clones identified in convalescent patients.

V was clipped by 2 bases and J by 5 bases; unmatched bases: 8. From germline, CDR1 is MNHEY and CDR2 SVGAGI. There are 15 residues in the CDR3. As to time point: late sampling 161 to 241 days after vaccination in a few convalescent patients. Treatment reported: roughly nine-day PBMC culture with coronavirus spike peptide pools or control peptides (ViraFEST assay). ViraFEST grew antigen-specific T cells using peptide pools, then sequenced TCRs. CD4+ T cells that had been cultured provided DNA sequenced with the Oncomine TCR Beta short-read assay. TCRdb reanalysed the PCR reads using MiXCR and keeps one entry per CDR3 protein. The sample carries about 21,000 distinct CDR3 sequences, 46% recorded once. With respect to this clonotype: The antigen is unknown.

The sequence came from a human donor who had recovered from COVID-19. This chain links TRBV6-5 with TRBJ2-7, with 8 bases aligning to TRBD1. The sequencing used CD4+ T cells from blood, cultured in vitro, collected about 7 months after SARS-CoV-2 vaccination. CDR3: CASSYTTGVDHEQYF. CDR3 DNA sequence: TGTGCCAGCAGTTACACGACAGGGGTAGATCACGAGCAGTACTTC.